The entry below gives a single T cell receptor (beta chain) sequence along with its context. The germline V and J ends were trimmed by 1 base and 7 bases, with 6 bases remaining between them. CDR3 length: 12 amino acids. Per the germline V gene, CDR1 is KGHDR and CDR2 is SFDVKD. Assay used: immunoSEQ multiplex PCR; TCRdb lists only in-frame clones, some missing. The repertoire holds 150,000 to 190,000 clones, around 91% seen once, with roughly 14% in the top ten. The sample originates from a study of blood T cell repertoires in COVID-19. On the study more broadly: Some COVID-19 samples were acute and others convalescent; all came from the United States, Italy and Spain. Sample material is recorded as cDNA or gDNA derived from T cells, B-cell-depleted T cells, or PBMCs.

The V and J genes are TRBV24-1 and TRBJ1-2; D is unclear. Material for sequencing was peripheral blood. This clonotype was sampled from a woman aged 40-49 years with acute or convalescent COVID-19. The CDR3 loop reads CATSDFPGGYTF. DNA for the CDR3: TGTGCCACCAGTGATTTCCCCGGTGGCTACACCTTC.